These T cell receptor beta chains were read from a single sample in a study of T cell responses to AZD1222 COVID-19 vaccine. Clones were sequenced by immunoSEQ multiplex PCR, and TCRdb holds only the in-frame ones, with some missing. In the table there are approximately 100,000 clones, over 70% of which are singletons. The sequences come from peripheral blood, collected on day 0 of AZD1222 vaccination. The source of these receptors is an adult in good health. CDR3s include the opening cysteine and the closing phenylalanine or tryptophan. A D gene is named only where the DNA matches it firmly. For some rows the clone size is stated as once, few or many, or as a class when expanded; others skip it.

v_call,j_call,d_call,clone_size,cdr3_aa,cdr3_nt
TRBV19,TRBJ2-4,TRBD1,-,CASTDRENIQYF,TGTGCCAGTACGGACAGGGAGAACATTCAGTACTTC
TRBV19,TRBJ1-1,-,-,CASSTRTASNTEAFF,TGTGCCAGTAGTACAAGGACAGCTTCGAACACTGAAGCTTTCTTT
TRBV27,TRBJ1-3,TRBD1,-,CASSLLGTGTGNTIYF,TGTGCCAGCAGTTTATTGGGGACAGGGACTGGAAACACCATATATTTT
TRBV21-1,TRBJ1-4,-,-,CASSPRVRGTNEKLFF,TGTGCCAGCAGCCCCCGAGTCCGGGGAACTAATGAAAAACTGTTTTTT
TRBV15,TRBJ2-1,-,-,CATSRGPLASSYNEQFF,TGTGCCACCAGCAGAGGCCCGTTAGCGAGCTCCTACAATGAGCAGTTCTTC
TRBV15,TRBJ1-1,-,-,CATSRDTTRGRIFF,TGTGCCACCAGCAGAGATACAACGAGGGGCAGGATTTTCTTT
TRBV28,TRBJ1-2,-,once,CASSLSQPESLDGYTF,TGTGCCAGCAGTTTATCACAGCCCGAGAGCTTGGATGGCTACACCTTC
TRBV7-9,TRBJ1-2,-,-,CASSSQAGANYGYTF,TGTGCCAGCAGCTCACAGGCCGGAGCTAACTATGGCTACACCTTC
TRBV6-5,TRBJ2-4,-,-,CASSYESGNIQYF,TGTGCCAGCAGTTACGAGTCAGGGAACATTCAGTACTTC
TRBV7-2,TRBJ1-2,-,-,CASRSARGYTF,TGTGCCAGCAGATCTGCGCGGGGCTACACCTTC
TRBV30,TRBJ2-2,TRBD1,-,CAWSGEATGSNTGELFF,TGTGCCTGGAGTGGGGAAGCGACAGGGTCTAACACCGGGGAGCTGTTTTTT
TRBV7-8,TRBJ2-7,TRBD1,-,CASSLVTGTGGTYEQYF,TGTGCCAGCAGCTTAGTAACCGGGACAGGGGGCACCTACGAGCAGTACTTC
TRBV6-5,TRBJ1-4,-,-,CASSYSGGTNEKLFF,TGTGCCAGCAGTTACTCGGGGGGAACTAATGAAAAACTGTTTTTT
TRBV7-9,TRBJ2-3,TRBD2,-,CASSLGTSGRATDTQYF,TGTGCCAGCAGCCTCGGGACTAGCGGGAGGGCCACAGATACGCAGTATTTT
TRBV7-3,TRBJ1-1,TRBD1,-,CASSSGQVTEAFF,TGTGCCAGCAGCTCCGGACAGGTTACTGAAGCTTTCTTT
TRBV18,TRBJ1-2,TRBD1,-,CASSPVTGSGGYTF,TGTGCCAGCTCACCGGTGACAGGGAGTGGTGGCTACACCTTC
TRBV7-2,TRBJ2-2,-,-,CASSFDRNTGELFF,TGTGCCAGCAGCTTCGACAGGAACACCGGGGAGCTGTTTTTT
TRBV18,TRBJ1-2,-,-,CASSATGNNGYTF,TGTGCCAGCTCAGCGACAGGTAACAATGGCTACACCTTC
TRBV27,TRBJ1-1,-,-,CASRSYGVNTEAFF,TGTGCCAGCAGATCATACGGGGTGAACACTGAAGCTTTCTTT
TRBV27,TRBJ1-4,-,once,CASSGIQGSNEKLFF,TGTGCCAGCAGTGGTATACAGGGATCTAATGAAAAACTGTTTTTT
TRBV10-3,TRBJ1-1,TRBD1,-,CAISESLTGGRTEAFF,TGTGCCATCAGTGAGTCGCTGACAGGGGGAAGGACTGAAGCTTTCTTT
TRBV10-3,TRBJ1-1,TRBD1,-,CAITLDRGWTEAFF,TGTGCCATCACCTTAGACAGGGGGTGGACTGAAGCTTTCTTT
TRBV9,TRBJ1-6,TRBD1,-,CASSVEDRENSPLHF,TGTGCCAGCAGCGTGGAGGACAGGGAGAATTCACCCCTCCACTTT
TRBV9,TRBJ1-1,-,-,CASSVGWREGEAFF,TGTGCCAGCAGCGTAGGTTGGAGGGAGGGTGAAGCTTTCTTT
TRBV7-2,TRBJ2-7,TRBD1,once,CASSIGTVTYEQYF,TGTGCCAGCAGCATCGGGACAGTTACCTACGAGCAGTACTTC
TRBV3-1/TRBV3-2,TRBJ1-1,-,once,CASSQVRGTEAFF,TGTGCCAGCAGCCAAGTGCGGGGCACTGAAGCTTTCTTT
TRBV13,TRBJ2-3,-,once,CASSLGGTDTQYF,TGTGCCAGCAGCTTAGGCGGGACAGATACGCAGTATTTT
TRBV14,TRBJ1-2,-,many,CASSAQGGGYTF,TGTGCCAGCAGCGCCCAGGGAGGAGGCTACACCTTC
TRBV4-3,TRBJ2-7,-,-,CASSQEFRGASYEQYF,TGCGCCAGCAGCCAAGAGTTCCGGGGGGCCTCCTACGAGCAGTACTTC
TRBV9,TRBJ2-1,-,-,CASSVGQGSGNEQFF,TGTGCCAGCAGCGTAGGACAGGGTAGCGGCAATGAGCAGTTCTTC
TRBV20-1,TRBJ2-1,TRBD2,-,CSASSGTTAYNEQFF,TGCAGTGCTAGTTCGGGGACTACCGCCTACAATGAGCAGTTCTTC
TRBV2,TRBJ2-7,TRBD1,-,CASVPGQGPYEQYF,TGTGCCAGCGTACCGGGACAGGGCCCCTACGAGCAGTACTTC
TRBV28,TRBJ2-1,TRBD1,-,CASEGQGTLNEQFF,TGTGCCAGCGAGGGACAGGGCACACTAAATGAGCAGTTCTTC
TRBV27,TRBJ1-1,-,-,CASSLGQGRGTEAFF,TGTGCCAGCAGTTTAGGTCAGGGTCGTGGCACTGAAGCTTTCTTT
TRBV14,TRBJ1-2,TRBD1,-,CASSFDRGYGYTF,TGTGCCAGCAGCTTCGACAGGGGGTATGGCTACACCTTC
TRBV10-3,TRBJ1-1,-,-,CASALNTEAFF,TGTGCCAGCGCGCTTAACACTGAAGCTTTCTTT
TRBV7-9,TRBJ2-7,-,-,CASSQQGLEEQYF,TGTGCCAGCAGCCAGCAAGGACTGGAAGAGCAGTACTTC
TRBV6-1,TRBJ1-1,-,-,CASSESKGSEAFF,TGTGCCAGCAGTGAATCAAAAGGGTCTGAAGCTTTCTTT
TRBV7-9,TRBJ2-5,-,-,CASSFSGEETQYF,TGTGCCAGCAGCTTTTCGGGAGAAGAGACCCAGTACTTC
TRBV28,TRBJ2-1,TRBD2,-,CASSMLAGGYNEQFF,TGTGCCAGCAGTATGCTAGCGGGAGGTTACAATGAGCAGTTCTTC